A single sample is the source of the 11 T cell receptor beta chains below, sequenced in a study of CD8 T cells in Susac syndrome. Reverse transcription of 0.5 to 1 ug RNA used random hexamers. TCRdb reprocessed the immunoSEQ multiplex PCR reads via MiXCR and lists one record per CDR3 protein. The sample gives about 240,000 distinct CDR3 sequences, around 96% of which show up once; about 0.094% is in the top ten. Sequencing was carried out using CD4+ T cells from PBMCs. The receptors originated from a human donor with Susac syndrome.

V gene TRBV29-1 combines with J gene TRBJ1-2; 8 bases are shared with TRBD1. There are 12 residues in the CDR3. Germline trimming cut 7 bases from V and 3 bases from J; bases unmatched to any gene: 4. Germline-derived CDR1 and CDR2 are SQVTM and ANQGSEA. This CDR3 is CSAGQGHYGYTF. As DNA, the CDR3 is TGCAGCGCCGGACAGGGCCACTATGGCTACACCTTC.

This clonotype was detected only once. J is TRBJ1-5 and V is TRBV20-1; D gene uncertain. The germline V gene has CDR1 DFQATT and CDR2 SNEGSKA (reference sequence). V was trimmed by 0 bases and J by 0 bases, leaving 21 bases between them. CDR3 length: 19 residues. The CDR3 DNA follows: TGCAGTGCTAGAGAGGCCCTTGGGTCGGGAGTCCATAGCAATCAGCCCCAGCATTTT. Protein: CSAREALGSGVHSNQPQHF.

J is TRBJ1-1 and V is TRBV2; TRBD1 might be the D (6 bases). The length of the CDR3 is 12 residues. Looked up from germline, CDR1 is SNHLY and CDR2 is FYNNEI. Trimming stripped 7 bases from V and 5 bases from J, with 11 bases between. The CDR3 region has the DNA TGTGCCAGCAAAAGAGGGGGGACTGAAGCTTTCTTT. Protein: CASKRGGTEAFF.

The chain couples TRBV19 to TRBJ2-7, with no clear D. The CDR3 is 14 residues long. V shed 5 bases and J shed 0 bases, with 11 bases lying between them. Germline V gene data show CDR1 as LNHDA and CDR2 as SQIVND (reference sequence). CDR3: CASSAHRNSYEQYF. The CDR3 coding sequence is TGTGCCAGTAGTGCTCACAGAAACTCCTACGAGCAGTACTTC.

The CDR3 region is CASSPYRVKAGANVLTF. In DNA form, the CDR3 reads TGTGCCAGCTCACCTTACAGGGTTAAGGCTGGGGCCAACGTCCTGACTTTC. This chain links TRBV18 with TRBJ2-6; tentative D call: TRBD1 (6 bases). V was shortened by 3 bases and J by 2 bases, with 14 bases between the two germline ends. The germline CDR1 and CDR2 sequences are KGHSH and LQKENI. This CDR3 spans 17 amino acids.

V gene TRBV2 combines with J gene TRBJ2-1, with 9 positions matching TRBD1. The CDR3 length is 13 residues. Germline V gives CDR1 SNHLY, CDR2 FYNNEI. Trimming took 9 bases from V and 3 from J; bases not matched to a gene: 3. Here the CDR3 reads CARGTGLYNEQFF. In nucleotides, the CDR3 is TGTGCCAGGGGGACAGGGCTCTACAATGAGCAGTTCTTC.

This rearrangement joins TRBV7-2 to TRBJ2-1; no clear D. Germline lookup yields CDR1 SGHTA and CDR2 FQGNSA. The V gene lost 5 bases and the J gene lost 8 bases, with 13 bases spanning the gap. The CDR3 sequence is 13 residues long. The CDR3 DNA sequence: TGTGCCAGCAGCGCCCTGTGGCGCGATGAGCAGTTCTTC. Its translation is CASSALWRDEQFF.

V and J are TRBV14 and TRBJ2-1; D uncertain. The ends were cut back, 1 base at V and 2 bases at J, with 9 bases in the middle. This CDR3 comprises 15 residues. Germline V gives CDR1 SGHDN, CDR2 FVKESK. In nucleotides, the CDR3 is TGTGCCAGCAGCCAAGGCCCATACACCTACAATGAGCAGTTCTTC. The encoded protein is CASSQGPYTYNEQFF.

The chain couples TRBV20-1 to TRBJ2-1; 7 bases are a match to TRBD2. Germline V CDR1 and CDR2: DFQATT, SNEGSKA (reference sequence). Germline trimming cut 1 base from V and 5 bases from J; bases unmatched to any gene: 8. CDR3 size: 15 residues. CDR3 residues: CSARVPSGMNNEQFF. CDR3 DNA sequence: TGCAGTGCTAGAGTCCCCAGCGGGATGAACAATGAGCAGTTCTTC.

The chain has TRBV5-6 and TRBJ1-5; D is ambiguous. Germline V lookup: CDR1 SGHDT, CDR2 YYEEEE. The CDR3 has 14 amino acids. The V gene lost 4 bases and the J gene lost 8 bases, with 16 bases spanning the gap. Here the CDR3 reads CASSLGPGMKPQHF. CDR3 nucleotides: TGTGCCAGCAGCCTCGGTCCTGGAATGAAGCCCCAGCATTTT.

The J gene is TRBJ2-3, the V gene TRBV29-1, with a weak D call TRBD1 (5 bases). Germline V CDR1 and CDR2: SQVTM, ANQGSEA. V was cut by 3 bases and J by 4 bases, with 11 bases left in between. CDR3 size: 13 residues. CDR3 DNA sequence: TGCAGCGTTGATAGCAGGGATTCAGATACGCAGTATTTT. Translation gives CSVDSRDSDTQYF.